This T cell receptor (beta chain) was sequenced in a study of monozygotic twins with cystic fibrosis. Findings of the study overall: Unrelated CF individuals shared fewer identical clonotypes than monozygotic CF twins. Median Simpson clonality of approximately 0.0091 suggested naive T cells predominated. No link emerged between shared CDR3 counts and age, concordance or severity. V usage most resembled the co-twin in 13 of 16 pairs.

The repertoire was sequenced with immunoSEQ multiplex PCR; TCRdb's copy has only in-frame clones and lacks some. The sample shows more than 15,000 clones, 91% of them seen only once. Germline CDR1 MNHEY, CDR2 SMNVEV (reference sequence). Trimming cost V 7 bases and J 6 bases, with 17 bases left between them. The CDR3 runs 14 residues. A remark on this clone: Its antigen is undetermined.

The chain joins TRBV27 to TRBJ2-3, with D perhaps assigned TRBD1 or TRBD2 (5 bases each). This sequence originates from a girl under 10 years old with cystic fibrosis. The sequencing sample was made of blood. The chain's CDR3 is CASKEWGSSDTQYF. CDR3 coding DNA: TGTGCCAGCAAGGAGTGGGGGAGTTCGGATACGCAGTATTTT.